This T cell receptor (beta chain) is from a study of T cells in Graves' hyperthyroidism and ophthalmopathy. This CDR3 spans 12 amino acids. V shed 3 bases and J shed 7 bases, with 7 bases lying between them. CDR1 and CDR2 (germline): SGHTA, FQGNSA. Overall study findings and caveats: Blood also carried most thyroid clonotypes expanded above 0.001. It was a median 6.5 months before onset that the model predicted ophthalmopathy.

TCR beta CDR3 region amplification was performed from RNA transcripts. First-round RT-PCR of the TCR CDR3 relied on the HTBI primer set. TCRdb redid the calling of the multiplex PCR reads with MiXCR, one entry per CDR3 protein. Here the sample spans roughly 300,000 distinct CDR3 sequences, around a sixth being singletons. Used for diagnoses were clinical symptoms, serum thyroxine and TRAb, thyroid ultrasound and orbital computed tomography. The PBMCs were taken from around 9 ml of fresh peripheral blood. This clonotype was recorded a few times. The antigen is undetermined. Material: blood. The gene calls are TRBV7-2 and TRBJ2-1; D remains unclear. This TCR derives from a woman aged 45 to 65 with Graves' hyperthyroidism. In DNA, the CDR3 is TGTGCCAGCAGCTTTGTGGGGAATGAGCAGTTCTTC. Protein: CASSFVGNEQFF.